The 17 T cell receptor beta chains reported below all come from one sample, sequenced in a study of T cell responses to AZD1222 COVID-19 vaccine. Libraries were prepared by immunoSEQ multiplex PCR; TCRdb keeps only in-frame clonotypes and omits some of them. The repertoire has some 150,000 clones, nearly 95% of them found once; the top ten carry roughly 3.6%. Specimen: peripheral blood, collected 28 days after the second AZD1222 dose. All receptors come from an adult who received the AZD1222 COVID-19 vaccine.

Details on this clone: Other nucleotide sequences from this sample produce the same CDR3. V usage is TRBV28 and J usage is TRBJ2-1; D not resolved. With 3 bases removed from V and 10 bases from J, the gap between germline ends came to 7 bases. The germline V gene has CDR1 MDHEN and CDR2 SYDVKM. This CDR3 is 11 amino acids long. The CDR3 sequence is CASSLVREQFF. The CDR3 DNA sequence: TGTGCCAGCAGTTTGGTCCGGGAGCAGTTCTTC.

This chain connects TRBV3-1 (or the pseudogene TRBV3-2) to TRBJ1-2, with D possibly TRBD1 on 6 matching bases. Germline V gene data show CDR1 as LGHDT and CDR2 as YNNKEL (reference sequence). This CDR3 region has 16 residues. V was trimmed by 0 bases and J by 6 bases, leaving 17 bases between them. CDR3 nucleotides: TGTGCCAGCAGCCAAGAATCCCGTACAGGGAAAAATGGCTACACCTTC. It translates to CASSQESRTGKNGYTF.

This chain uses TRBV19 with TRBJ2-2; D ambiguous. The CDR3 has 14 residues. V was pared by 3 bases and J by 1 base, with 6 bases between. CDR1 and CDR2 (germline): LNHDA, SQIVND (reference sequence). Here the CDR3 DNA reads TGTGCCAGTAGTATGGTAGGGAACACCGGGGAGCTGTTTTTT. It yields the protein CASSMVGNTGELFF. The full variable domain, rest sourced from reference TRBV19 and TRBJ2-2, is DGGITQSPKYLFRKEGQNVTLSCEQNLNHDAMYWYRQDPGQGLRLIYYSQIVNDFQKGDIAEGYSVSREKKESFPLTVTSAQKNPTAFYLCASSMVGNTGELFFGEGSRLTVL.

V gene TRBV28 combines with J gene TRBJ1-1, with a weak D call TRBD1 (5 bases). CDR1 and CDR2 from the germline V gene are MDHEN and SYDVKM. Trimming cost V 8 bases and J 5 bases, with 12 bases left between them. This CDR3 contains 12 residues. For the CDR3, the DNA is TGTGCCAGCGACGGGGGAGTGACTGAAGCTTTCTTT. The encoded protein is CASDGGVTEAFF.

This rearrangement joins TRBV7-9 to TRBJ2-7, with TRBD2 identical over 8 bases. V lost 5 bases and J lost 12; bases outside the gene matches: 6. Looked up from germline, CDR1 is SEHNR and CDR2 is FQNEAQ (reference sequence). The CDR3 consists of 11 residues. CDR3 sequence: CASSRAGAWYF. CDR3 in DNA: TGTGCCAGCAGCCGAGCGGGGGCCTGGTACTTC. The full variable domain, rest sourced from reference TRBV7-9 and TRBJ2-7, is DTGVSQNPRHKITKRGQNVTFRCDPISEHNRLYWYRQTLGQGPEFLTYFQNEAQLEKSRLLSDRFSAERPKGSFSTLEIQRTEQGDSAMYLCASSRAGAWYFGPGTRLTVT.

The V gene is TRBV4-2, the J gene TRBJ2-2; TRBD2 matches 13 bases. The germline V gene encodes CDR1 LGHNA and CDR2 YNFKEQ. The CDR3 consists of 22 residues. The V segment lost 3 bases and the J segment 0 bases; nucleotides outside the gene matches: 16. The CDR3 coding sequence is TGTGCCAGCAGCCATGTATTGGGAAGACTAGCGGGAGGTCCCTCGAACACCGGGGAGCTGTTTTTT. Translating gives CASSHVLGRLAGGPSNTGELFF.

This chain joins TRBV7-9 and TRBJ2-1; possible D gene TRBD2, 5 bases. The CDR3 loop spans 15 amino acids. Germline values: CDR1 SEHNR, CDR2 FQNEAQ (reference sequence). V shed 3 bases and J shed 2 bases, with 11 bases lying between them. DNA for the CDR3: TGTGCCAGCAGCTTGGTAGGGAGAGCCTACAATGAGCAGTTCTTC. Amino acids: CASSLVGRAYNEQFF.

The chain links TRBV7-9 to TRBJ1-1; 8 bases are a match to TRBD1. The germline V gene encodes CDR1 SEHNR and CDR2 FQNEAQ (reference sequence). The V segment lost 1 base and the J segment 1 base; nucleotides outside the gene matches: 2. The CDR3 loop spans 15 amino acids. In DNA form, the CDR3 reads TGTGCCAGCAGCTTAGGGACAGGGAGGAACACTGAAGCTTTCTTT. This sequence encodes CASSLGTGRNTEAFF. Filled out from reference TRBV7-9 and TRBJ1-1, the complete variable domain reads DTGVSQNPRHKITKRGQNVTFRCDPISEHNRLYWYRQTLGQGPEFLTYFQNEAQLEKSRLLSDRFSAERPKGSFSTLEIQRTEQGDSAMYLCASSLGTGRNTEAFFGQGTRLTVV.

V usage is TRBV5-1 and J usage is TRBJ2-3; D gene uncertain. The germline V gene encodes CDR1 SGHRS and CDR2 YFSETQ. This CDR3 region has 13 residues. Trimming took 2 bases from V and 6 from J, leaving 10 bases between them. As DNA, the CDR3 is TGCGCCAGCAGCTTTACTGTGGGCGATACGCAGTATTTT. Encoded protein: CASSFTVGDTQYF. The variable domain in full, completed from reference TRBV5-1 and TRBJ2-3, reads KAGVTQTPRYLIKTRGQQVTLSCSPISGHRSVSWYQQTPGQGLQFLFEYFSETQRNKGNFPGRFSGRQFSNSRSEMNVSTLELGDSALYLCASSFTVGDTQYFGPGTRLTVL.

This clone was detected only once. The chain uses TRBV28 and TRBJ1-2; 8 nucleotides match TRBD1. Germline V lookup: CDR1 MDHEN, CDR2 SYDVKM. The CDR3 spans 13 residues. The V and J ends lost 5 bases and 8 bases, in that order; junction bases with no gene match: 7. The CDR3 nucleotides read TGTGCCAGCAGTAGGTACAGGGGGACGGGCTACACCTTC. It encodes CASSRYRGTGYTF.

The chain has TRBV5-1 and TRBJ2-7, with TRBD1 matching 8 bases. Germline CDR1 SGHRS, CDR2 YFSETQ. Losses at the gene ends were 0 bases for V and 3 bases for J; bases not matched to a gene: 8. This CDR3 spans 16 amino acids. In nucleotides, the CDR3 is TGCGCCAGCAGCTTGGGTTTAAGGGACAGGCGCTACGAGCAGTACTTC. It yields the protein CASSLGLRDRRYEQYF.

The CDR3: CASSPNEKYGYTF. CDR3 nucleotides: TGTGCCAGCTCACCCAATGAAAAGTATGGCTACACCTTC. The chain joins TRBV18 to TRBJ1-2; no definite D call. Germline V gene lookup returns CDR1 KGHSH and CDR2 LQKENI. V was clipped by 3 bases and J by 5 bases, with 10 bases between them. This CDR3 has 13 amino acids.

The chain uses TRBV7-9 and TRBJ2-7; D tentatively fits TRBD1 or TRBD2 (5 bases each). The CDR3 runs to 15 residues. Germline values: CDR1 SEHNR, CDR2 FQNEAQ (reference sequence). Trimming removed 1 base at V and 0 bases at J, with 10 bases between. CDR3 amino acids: CASSLGAGSSYEQYF. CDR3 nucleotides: TGTGCCAGCAGCTTAGGGGCAGGGAGCTCCTACGAGCAGTACTTC.

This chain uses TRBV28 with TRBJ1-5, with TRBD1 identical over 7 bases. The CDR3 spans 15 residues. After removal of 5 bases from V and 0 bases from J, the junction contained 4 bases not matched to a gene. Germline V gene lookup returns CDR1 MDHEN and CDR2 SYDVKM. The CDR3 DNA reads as TGTGCCAGCAGTCCACAGGGGTATAGCAATCAGCCCCAGCATTTT. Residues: CASSPQGYSNQPQHF.

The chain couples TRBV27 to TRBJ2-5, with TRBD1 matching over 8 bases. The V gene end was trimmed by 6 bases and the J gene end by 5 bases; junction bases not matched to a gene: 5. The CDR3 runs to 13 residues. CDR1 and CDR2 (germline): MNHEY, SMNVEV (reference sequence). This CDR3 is CASSRTGWETQYF. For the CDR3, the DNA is TGTGCCAGCAGCCGGACAGGGTGGGAGACCCAGTACTTC.

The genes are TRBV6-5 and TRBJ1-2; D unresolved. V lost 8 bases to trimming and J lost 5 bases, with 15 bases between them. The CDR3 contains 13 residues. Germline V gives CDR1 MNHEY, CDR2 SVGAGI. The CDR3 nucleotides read TGTGCCAGCCGACCCCAGGTACCTTATGGCTACACCTTC. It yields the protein CASRPQVPYGYTF.

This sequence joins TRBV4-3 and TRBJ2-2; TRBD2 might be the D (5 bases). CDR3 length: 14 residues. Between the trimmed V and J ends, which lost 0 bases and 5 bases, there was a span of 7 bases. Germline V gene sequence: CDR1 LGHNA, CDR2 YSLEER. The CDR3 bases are TGCGCCAGCAGCCAAGAAAAGCGGACCGGGGAGCTGTTTTTT. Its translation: CASSQEKRTGELFF.